The 4 T cell receptor beta chains below were found in one sample sequenced in a study of OX40 agonist ivuxolimab in advanced cancers. Here immunoSEQ multiplex PCR was the method, and the copy in TCRdb shows in-frame clones only, minus some. The sample has 75,000 to 100,000 clones, more than 80% seen once. The sample here was CD4+ or CD8+ T cells sorted from blood, taken in a trial of the OX40 agonist ivuxolimab. The receptors come from an adult with an advanced solid tumor such as melanoma, head and neck, liver or kidney cancer.

This clone showed up just once. In nucleotides, the CDR3 is TGTGCCAGCAGCCCCCAGACTAGCTCTTCCGGCAATGAGCAGTTCTTC. Its translation is CASSPQTSSSGNEQFF. This chain uses TRBV7-9 with TRBJ2-1, with 7 nucleotides matching TRBD2. This CDR3 region has 16 residues. Germline V gene sequence: CDR1 SEHNR, CDR2 FQNEAQ (reference sequence). V lost 5 bases, J lost 6 bases, and 13 bases stayed unmatched. Full variable domain (outside the CDR3, taken from reference TRBV7-9 and TRBJ2-1): DTGVSQNPRHKITKRGQNVTFRCDPISEHNRLYWYRQTLGQGPEFLTYFQNEAQLEKSRLLSDRFSAERPKGSFSTLEIQRTEQGDSAMYLCASSPQTSSSGNEQFFGPGTRLTVL.

This clone was seen only once. The V gene is TRBV30, the J gene TRBJ1-2; a possible D gene is TRBD1 (6 bases). The V and J ends lost 0 bases and 4 bases respectively, with 18 bases between them. The germline gives CDR1 GTSNPN, CDR2 SVGIG (reference sequence). The CDR3 is made up of 16 amino acids. CDR3 DNA sequence: TGTGCCTGGAGTGTAGGGGCAAGCAGGGGTGGCTATGGCTACACCTTC. Translated, it gives CAWSVGASRGGYGYTF.

The chain has TRBV7-9 and TRBJ1-1; 9 bases are shared with TRBD1. Germline V gene data show CDR1 as SEHNR and CDR2 as FQNEAQ (reference sequence). The length of the CDR3 is 16 residues. V gave up 5 bases and J gave up 4 bases; unmatched junction bases: 11. CDR3 region: CASSPPGTGFRTEAFF. Here the CDR3 DNA reads TGTGCCAGCAGCCCGCCCGGGACAGGGTTTCGCACTGAAGCTTTCTTT.

The rearrangement joins TRBV29-1 to TRBJ2-1, with D perhaps TRBD1 (6 bases). With 7 bases removed from V and 8 bases from J, the gap between germline ends came to 18 bases. The CDR3 totals 13 residues. Germline CDR1 reads SQVTM; CDR2 reads ANQGSEA. The CDR3: CSGGHSDFDEQFF. CDR3 in DNA: TGCAGCGGGGGACACTCGGACTTCGATGAGCAGTTCTTC.